The 2 T cell receptor beta chains below come from one sample, sequenced in a study of shared clonotypes between healthy human individuals. Sequencing used immunoSEQ multiplex PCR; TCRdb keeps in-frame clones, though not all of them. The sample holds approximately 600,000 clones, 85% to 95% seen once. As defined, naive CD8 cells were CD45RO-negative and positively selected for CCR7, with terminally differentiated effector memory CD45RA+ cells excluded. Sequenced input: naive CD8+ T cells sorted from blood. The receptors originated from a woman aged 25 to 39 in good health.

This chain links TRBV27 with TRBJ2-2, with D perhaps matching TRBD2 (5 bases). V lost 5 bases and J lost 4, with 17 bases in between. There are 16 residues in the CDR3. Germline CDR1 is MNHEY and CDR2 is SMNVEV (reference sequence). The CDR3 here is CASSAPGGRPTGELFF. CDR3 nucleotide sequence: TGTGCCAGCAGTGCCCCCGGAGGCAGGCCCACCGGGGAGCTGTTTTTT.

The CDR3 DNA sequence: TGTGCCAGCAGCTTGGGACTTGTAGTGGGCACAGATACGCAGTATTTT. This gives the protein CASSLGLVVGTDTQYF. This sequence joins TRBV5-5 and TRBJ2-3; D is unresolved. This CDR3 is built from 16 residues. The germline V and J ends were trimmed by 0 bases and 1 base, with 12 bases remaining between them. In germline, CDR1 is SGHKS, CDR2 YYEKEE (reference sequence).